This TCR beta chain was observed in a study of OX40 agonist ivuxolimab in advanced cancers. Study summary: Three partial responders included one hepatocellular carcinoma patient and two cutaneous melanoma patients.

Repertoires were generated with immunoSEQ multiplex PCR, while TCRdb's copy carries only in-frame clones and drops some. The table shows some 77,000 clones, with 90% occurring only once. The sequence was collected from an adult with an advanced solid tumor such as melanoma, head and neck, liver or kidney cancer. This specimen consisted of CD4+ or CD8+ T cells sorted from blood, obtained in a trial of the OX40 agonist ivuxolimab.

The CDR3 protein is CASSPPQPRYNEQFF. In DNA form, the CDR3 reads TGTGCCAGCTCACCACCACAGCCACGGTACAATGAGCAGTTCTTC. The chain is built from TRBV18 and TRBJ2-1; D not resolved. Germline CDR1 reads KGHSH; CDR2 reads LQKENI. The CDR3 is 15 amino acids. V lost 0 bases to trimming and J lost 4 bases, with 10 bases between them.